Each of the 3 T cell receptor beta chains below was sequenced from the same sample in a study of cytomegalovirus exposure and HLA in healthy donors. With 60 Vbeta and 13 Jbeta primers, the PCR was carried out. Assay used: immunoSEQ multiplex PCR; TCRdb lists only in-frame clones, some missing. The profile shows about 140,000 clones, roughly four fifths of them singletons. The specimen was PBMCs. These TCRs come from a man aged 18 to 30 in good health and CMV-seropositive.

The V call is TRBV5-1, the J call TRBJ1-5; weak D call: TRBD1 (6 bases). The CDR3 loop spans 15 amino acids. The germline V and J ends were trimmed by 0 bases and 2 bases, with 9 bases remaining between them. Germline loops: CDR1 SGHRS, CDR2 YFSETQ. CDR3: CASSLAGGGNQPQHF. CDR3 nucleotide sequence: TGCGCCAGCAGCTTGGCTGGGGGCGGCAATCAGCCCCAGCATTTT.

This chain connects TRBV4-1 to TRBJ2-7; D is perhaps TRBD2 (6 bases). V was trimmed by 4 bases and J by 1 base, leaving 11 bases between them. Germline V lookup: CDR1 MGHRA, CDR2 YSYEKL. The CDR3 has 14 amino acids. The CDR3 DNA follows: TGCGCCAGCAGCCCAACCGGGGGTTCCTACGAGCAGTACTTC. Encoded protein: CASSPTGGSYEQYF.

The rearrangement uses TRBV7-2 and TRBJ2-3, with TRBD1 as a possible D gene (6 bases). The CDR3 loop spans 14 amino acids. From germline, CDR1 is SGHTA and CDR2 FQGNSA. Trimming took off 2 bases at V and 0 bases at J, with 6 bases between the two ends. The CDR3 DNA sequence: TGTGCCAGCAGCTTACAGGGGAGCACAGATACGCAGTATTTT. This gives the protein CASSLQGSTDTQYF. Variable domain in full (rest from reference TRBV7-2 and TRBJ2-3): GAGVSQSPSNKVTEKGKDVELRCDPISGHTALYWYRQSLGQGLEFLIYFQGNSAPDKSGLPSDRFSAERTGGSVSTLTIQRTQQEDSAVYLCASSLQGSTDTQYFGPGTRLTVL.